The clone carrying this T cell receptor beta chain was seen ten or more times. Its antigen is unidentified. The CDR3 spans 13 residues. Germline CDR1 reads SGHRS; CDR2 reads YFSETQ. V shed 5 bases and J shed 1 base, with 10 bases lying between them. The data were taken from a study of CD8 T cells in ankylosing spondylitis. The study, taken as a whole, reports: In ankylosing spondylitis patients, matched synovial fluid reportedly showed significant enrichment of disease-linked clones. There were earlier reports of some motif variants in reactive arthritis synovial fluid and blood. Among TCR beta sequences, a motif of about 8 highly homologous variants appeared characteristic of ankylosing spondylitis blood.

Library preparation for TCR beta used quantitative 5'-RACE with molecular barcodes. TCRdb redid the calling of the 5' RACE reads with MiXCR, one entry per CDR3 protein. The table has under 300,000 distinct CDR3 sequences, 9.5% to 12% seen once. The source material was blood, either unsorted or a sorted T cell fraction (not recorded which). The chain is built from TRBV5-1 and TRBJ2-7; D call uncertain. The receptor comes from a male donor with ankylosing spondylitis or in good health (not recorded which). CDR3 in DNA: TGCGCCAGCAGAACCGCGGCATCCTACGAGCAGTACTTC. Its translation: CASRTAASYEQYF.